This TCR beta chain is drawn from a study of blood T cell repertoires in COVID-19. Produced via immunoSEQ multiplex PCR; TCRdb's table is partial and in-frame only. The sample carries about 62,000 clones, about 88% recorded once. The specimen was peripheral blood. The clonotype originates from a man in his 70s with acute or convalescent COVID-19.

The CDR3 protein is CASSSGTSKETQYF. As DNA, the CDR3 is TGCGCCAGCAGTTCCGGGACTAGCAAAGAGACCCAGTACTTC. The J gene is TRBJ2-5, the V gene TRBV5-1, with TRBD2 identical over 9 bases. The CDR3 has 14 amino acids. V dropped 5 bases and J dropped 3; count of bases not matched to a gene: 5. CDR1 is SGHRS and CDR2 is YFSETQ in the germline V gene. Full variable domain (remainder filled in from reference TRBV5-1 and TRBJ2-5): KAGVTQTPRYLIKTRGQQVTLSCSPISGHRSVSWYQQTPGQGLQFLFEYFSETQRNKGNFPGRFSGRQFSNSRSEMNVSTLELGDSALYLCASSSGTSKETQYFGPGTRLLVL.